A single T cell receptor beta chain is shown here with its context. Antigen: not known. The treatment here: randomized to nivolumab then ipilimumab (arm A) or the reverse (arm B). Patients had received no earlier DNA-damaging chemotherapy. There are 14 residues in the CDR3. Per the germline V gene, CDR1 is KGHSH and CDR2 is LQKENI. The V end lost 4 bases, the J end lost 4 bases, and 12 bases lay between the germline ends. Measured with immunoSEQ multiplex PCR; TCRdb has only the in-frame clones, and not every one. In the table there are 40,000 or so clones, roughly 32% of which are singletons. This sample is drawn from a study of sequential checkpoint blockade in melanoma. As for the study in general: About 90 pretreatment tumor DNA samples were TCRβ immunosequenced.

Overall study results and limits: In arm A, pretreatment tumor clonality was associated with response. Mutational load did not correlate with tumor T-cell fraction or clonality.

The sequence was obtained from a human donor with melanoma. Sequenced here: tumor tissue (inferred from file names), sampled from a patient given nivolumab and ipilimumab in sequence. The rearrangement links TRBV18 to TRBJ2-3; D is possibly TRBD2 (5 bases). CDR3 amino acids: CASSLTRGSDTQYF. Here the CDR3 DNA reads TGTGCCAGCTCACTTACTCGGGGTTCAGATACGCAGTATTTT.